The clone carrying this TCR beta chain occurred once. The data originate from a study of PD-1 blockade in mismatch repair-deficient tumors. V dropped 1 base and J dropped 6 bases, with 16 bases sitting between them. CDR3 size: 15 residues. CDR1 and CDR2 from the germline V gene are SGHDT and YYEEEE. Measured with immunoSEQ multiplex PCR; TCRdb has only the in-frame clones, and not every one. The sample includes roughly 53,000 clones, around 80% of them seen just once. PCR or immunohistochemistry showed mismatch repair deficiency in every enrolled patient. This chain connects TRBV5-6 to TRBJ1-2; D remains ambiguous. The sequence was collected from an adult with mismatch repair-deficient cancer. Specimen: peripheral blood, collected 4 weeks after starting pembrolizumab. For the CDR3, the DNA is TGTGCCAGCAGCTTGATAAGGTCCTCGGCGAATGGCTACACCTTC. Translation gives CASSLIRSSANGYTF.